Below, 3 T cell receptor beta chains from the same sample are listed, as sequenced in a study of blood T cells in healthy people across ages. With a J-beta primer mix and a sample-barcoded 5' primer, a second PCR ran roughly 6 to 11 cycles. TCRdb re-derived calls from the 5' RACE reads in MiXCR, one entry per CDR3 protein. The sample lists 1 million or so distinct CDR3 sequences, about 25% occurring once. The sample was also linked to a second study, of T cells of mothers and their children.

Sequencing was performed on blood. These receptors were obtained from a girl aged 2 to 10 in good health.

This chain joins TRBV18 and TRBJ2-5, with D perhaps assigned TRBD1 or TRBD2 (6 bases each). The length of the CDR3 is 13 residues. CDR1 and CDR2 (germline): KGHSH, LQKENI. Trimming took off 3 bases at V and 6 bases at J, with 11 bases between the two ends. The CDR3 DNA reads as TGTGCCAGCTCACCTACAGGGAGGAAGACCCAGTACTTC. Its translation is CASSPTGRKTQYF.

This clonotype came up a few times. This rearrangement joins TRBV28 to TRBJ2-5; 9 bases align to TRBD1. Germline CDR1 reads MDHEN; CDR2 reads SYDVKM. The CDR3 is made up of 15 amino acids. V shed 7 bases and J 5 bases; nucleotides not matched to a gene: 11. CDR3 loop: CASNVLQTGGETQYF. CDR3 bases: TGTGCCAGCAATGTTCTTCAGACAGGGGGGGAGACCCAGTACTTC.

This chain links TRBV7-9 with TRBJ1-2, with unresolved D. Trimming cost V 0 bases and J 0 bases, with 8 bases left between them. This CDR3 is built from 15 residues. Germline V gives CDR1 SEHNR, CDR2 FQNEAQ (reference sequence). This chain's CDR3 is CASSLAGVANYGYTF. The CDR3 DNA reads as TGTGCCAGCAGCTTAGCGGGAGTAGCTAACTATGGCTACACCTTC.